The entry that follows covers one TCR beta chain sequence. The V gene lost 8 bases and the J gene lost 2 bases, with 10 bases spanning the gap. This CDR3 is built from 12 residues. The germline gives CDR1 GTSNPN, CDR2 SVGIG (reference sequence). This sample is drawn from a study of T cell changes during pregnancy in multiple sclerosis. Clones were sequenced by immunoSEQ multiplex PCR, and TCRdb holds only the in-frame ones, with some missing. The sample has about 28,000 clones; 80% to 90% are singletons. The J gene is TRBJ1-3, the V gene TRBV30; D unresolved. This material consisted of CD4+ T cells from peripheral blood mononuclear cells, taken in the first trimester of pregnancy. This sequence originates from a female donor in good health, enrolled as a control in a pregnancy study. CDR3 in amino acids: CARPGAGNTIYF. CDR3 nucleotides: TGTGCCCGGCCCGGAGCTGGAAACACCATATATTTT.